The 4 T cell receptor beta chains presented below share a single source sample, sequenced in a study of CD8 T cells in Susac syndrome. The RNA input was 0.5 to 1 ug, and it was reverse transcribed with random hexamers. TCRdb redid the calling of the immunoSEQ multiplex PCR reads with MiXCR, one entry per CDR3 protein. The profile shows 160,000 or so distinct CDR3 sequences, roughly 94% of them singletons. Sequencing was performed on CD8+ T cells from PBMCs. All receptors come from a human donor with multiple sclerosis.

The gene calls are TRBV15 and TRBJ1-2, with D perhaps matching TRBD1 (5 bases). The germline gives CDR1 LNHNV, CDR2 YYDKDF (reference sequence). The V end was cut by 1 base, the J end by 5 bases, with 20 bases between. The length of the CDR3 is 17 residues. The CDR3 region is CATSRAGRTGTAYGYTF. Written as DNA, the CDR3 is TGTGCCACCAGCAGAGCCGGGCGGACCGGGACGGCTTATGGCTACACCTTC.

The chain has TRBV2 and TRBJ1-1, with D maybe TRBD1 (6 bases). This CDR3 contains 14 residues. Between the trimmed V and J ends, which lost 6 bases and 1 base, there was a span of 12 bases. Germline CDR1 reads SNHLY; CDR2 reads FYNNEI. For the CDR3, the DNA is TGTGCCAGCAGCGACACAGGGAGGAACACTGAAGCTTTCTTT. Translated: CASSDTGRNTEAFF.

CDR3 in amino acids: CASSPRVDEQYF. The CDR3 DNA is TGTGCCAGCAGCCCTCGAGTAGACGAGCAGTACTTC. The chain links TRBV14 to TRBJ2-7; D ambiguous. The CDR3 runs to 12 residues. The V gene lost 4 bases and the J gene lost 5 bases, with 9 bases spanning the gap. Germline V lookup: CDR1 SGHDN, CDR2 FVKESK.

The chain couples TRBV24-1 to TRBJ2-5; D is undetermined. Trimming stripped 3 bases from V and 2 bases from J, with 3 bases between. CDR1 is KGHDR, CDR2 SFDVKD, per germline. CDR3 length: 12 residues. CDR3 DNA sequence: TGTGCCACCAGTGATCCACAAGAGACCCAGTACTTC. Protein: CATSDPQETQYF.